This T cell receptor (beta chain) appears in the sequencing data of a study of blood T cell repertoires in COVID-19. Study-level background: The United States, Italy and Spain were the sources of the acute and convalescent COVID-19 samples.

TCRdb keeps only in-frame clones here, not all; method: immunoSEQ multiplex PCR. The data show fewer than 110,000 clones, with around 92% seen just once and 3.5% to 4% held by the top ten. The length of the CDR3 is 13 residues. Trimming took 4 bases from V and 4 from J, leaving 11 bases between them. From germline, CDR1 is SGHRS and CDR2 YFSETQ. The source of this sequence is a woman in her sixties or seventies with acute or convalescent COVID-19. The sample taken for sequencing was peripheral blood. This chain uses TRBV5-1 with TRBJ1-1, with D unresolved. CDR3 coding DNA: TGCGCCAGCAGCCCGGTACCCGGCACTGAAGCTTTCTTT. Encoded protein: CASSPVPGTEAFF.